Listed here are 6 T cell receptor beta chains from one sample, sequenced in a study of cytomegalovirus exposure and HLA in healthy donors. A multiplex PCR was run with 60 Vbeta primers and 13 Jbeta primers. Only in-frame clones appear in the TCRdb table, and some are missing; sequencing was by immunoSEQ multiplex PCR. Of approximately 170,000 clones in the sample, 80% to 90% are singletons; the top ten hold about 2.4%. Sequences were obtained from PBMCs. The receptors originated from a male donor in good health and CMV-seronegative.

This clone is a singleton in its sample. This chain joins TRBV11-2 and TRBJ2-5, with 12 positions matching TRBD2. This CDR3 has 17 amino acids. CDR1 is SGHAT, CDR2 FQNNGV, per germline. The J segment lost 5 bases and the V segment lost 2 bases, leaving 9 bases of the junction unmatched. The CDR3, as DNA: TGTGCCAGCAGCTTAAATTGGCTAGCGGGGGGGCCGGAGACCCAGTACTTC. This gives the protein CASSLNWLAGGPETQYF.

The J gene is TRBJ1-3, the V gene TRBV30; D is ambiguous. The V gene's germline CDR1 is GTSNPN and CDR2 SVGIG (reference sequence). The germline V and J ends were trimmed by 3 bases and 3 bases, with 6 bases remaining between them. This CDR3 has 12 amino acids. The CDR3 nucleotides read TGTGCCTGGAGCGAGGGTGGAAACACCATATATTTT. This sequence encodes CAWSEGGNTIYF. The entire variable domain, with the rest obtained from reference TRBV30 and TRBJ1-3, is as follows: SQTIHQWPATLVQPVGSPLSLECTVEGTSNPNLYWYRQAAGRGLQLLFYSVGIGQISSEVPQNLSASRPQDRQFILSSKKLLLSDSGFYLCAWSEGGNTIYFGEGSWLTVV.

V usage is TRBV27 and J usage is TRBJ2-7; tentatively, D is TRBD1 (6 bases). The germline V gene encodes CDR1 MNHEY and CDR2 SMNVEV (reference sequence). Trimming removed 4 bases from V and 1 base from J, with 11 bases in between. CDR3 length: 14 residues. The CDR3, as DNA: TGTGCCAGCAGTTACGCGACAGGATCCTACGAGCAGTACTTC. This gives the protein CASSYATGSYEQYF.

CDR3 sequence reads: CASSLGQGGGYTF. DNA of the CDR3: TGCGCCAGCAGCTTAGGACAGGGAGGCGGCTACACCTTC. The chain joins TRBV5-1 to TRBJ1-2; 8 bases agree with TRBD1. The CDR3 loop spans 13 amino acids. V trimming: 2 bases; J trimming: 8 bases; junction bases outside the gene matches: 5. Per the germline V gene, CDR1 is SGHRS and CDR2 is YFSETQ.

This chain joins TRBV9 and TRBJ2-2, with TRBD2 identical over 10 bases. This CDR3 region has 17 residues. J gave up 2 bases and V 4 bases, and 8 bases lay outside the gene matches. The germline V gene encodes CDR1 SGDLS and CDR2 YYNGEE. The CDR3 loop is CASSQRTSGYNTGELFF. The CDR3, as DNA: TGTGCCAGCAGCCAAAGGACTAGCGGATATAACACCGGGGAGCTGTTTTTT. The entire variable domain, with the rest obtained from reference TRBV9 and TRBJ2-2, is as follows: DSGVTQTPKHLITATGQRVTLRCSPRSGDLSVYWYQQSLDQGLQFLIQYYNGEERAKGNILERFSAQQFPDLHSELNLSSLELGDSALYFCASSQRTSGYNTGELFFGEGSRLTVL.

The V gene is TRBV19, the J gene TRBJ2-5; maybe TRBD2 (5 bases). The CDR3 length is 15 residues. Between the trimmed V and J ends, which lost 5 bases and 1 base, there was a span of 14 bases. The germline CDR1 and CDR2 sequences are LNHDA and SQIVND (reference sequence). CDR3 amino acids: CASSRIRGAQETQYF. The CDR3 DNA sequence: TGTGCCAGTAGTCGAATCCGGGGAGCCCAAGAGACCCAGTACTTC.